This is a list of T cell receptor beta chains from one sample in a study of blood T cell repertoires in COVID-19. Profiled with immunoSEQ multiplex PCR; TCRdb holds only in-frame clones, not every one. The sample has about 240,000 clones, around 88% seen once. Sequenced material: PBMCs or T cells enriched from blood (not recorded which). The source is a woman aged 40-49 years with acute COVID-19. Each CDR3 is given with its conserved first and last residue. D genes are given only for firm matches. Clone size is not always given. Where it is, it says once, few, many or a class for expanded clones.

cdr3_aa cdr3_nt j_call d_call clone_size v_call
CASSDPREGLSNEQFF TGTGCCAGTAGTGATCCCCGGGAGGGTCTCTCCAATGAGCAGTTCTTC TRBJ2-1 TRBD2 NA TRBV19
CASSPRQAYEQYF TGTGCCAGCTCACCCCGACAGGCCTACGAGCAGTACTTC TRBJ2-7 NA NA TRBV18
CASSQGHNNQPQHF TGTGCCAGCAGCCAAGGACACAACAATCAGCCCCAGCATTTT TRBJ1-5 NA NA TRBV3-1/TRBV3-2
CASSFRAESYNEQFF TGTGCCAGCAGTTTCCGAGCGGAATCCTACAATGAGCAGTTCTTC TRBJ2-1 NA NA TRBV6-5
CASSSIAGGAYEQYF TGTGCCAGCAGTTCTATAGCGGGAGGAGCTTACGAGCAGTACTTC TRBJ2-7 TRBD2 NA TRBV27
CASSPNQGAVGELFF TGTGCCAGCAGTCCTAACCAGGGGGCGGTCGGGGAGCTGTTTTTT TRBJ2-2 TRBD1 NA TRBV5-4
CASSLVSSGGAYEQYF TGTGCCAGCAGCTTAGTTTCCAGCGGGGGAGCCTACGAGCAGTACTTC TRBJ2-7 TRBD2 NA TRBV11-2
CASSLGQNNEQYF TGCGCCAGCAGCCTGGGACAGAATAACGAGCAGTACTTC TRBJ2-7 TRBD1 few TRBV5-1
CASESSYNSPLHF TGTGCCAGCGAGAGCTCCTATAATTCACCCCTCCACTTT TRBJ1-6 NA NA TRBV3-1/TRBV3-2
CASNRGGTLYGNEQFF TGTGCCAGCAATAGAGGAGGGACCCTTTACGGCAATGAGCAGTTCTTC TRBJ2-1 NA NA TRBV5-6
CASSDSGTGGLQYF TGTGCCAGCAGCGATAGCGGGACAGGGGGCTTACAGTACTTC TRBJ2-7 TRBD1 NA TRBV6-2/TRBV6-3
CASAPSGGTGELFF TGCGCCAGCGCCCCTAGCGGGGGGACCGGGGAGCTGTTTTTT TRBJ2-2 TRBD2 NA TRBV10-1
CASSGMGQPGDTQYF TGTGCCAGCAGCGGGATGGGACAGCCTGGGGATACGCAGTATTTT TRBJ2-3 TRBD1 once TRBV9
CATTRGTYNEQFF TGTGCCACCACACGGGGGACCTACAATGAGCAGTTCTTC TRBJ2-1 NA NA TRBV28
CASSPPGEGRTEAFF TGTGCCAGCAGCCCTCCAGGAGAGGGAAGAACTGAAGCTTTCTTT TRBJ1-1 NA NA TRBV11-3
CASAYRTSGSYEQYF TGTGCCAGTGCTTATCGGACTAGCGGGAGTTACGAGCAGTACTTC TRBJ2-7 TRBD2 NA TRBV19
CASSPRQGGTEAFF TGTGCCAGCAGCCCAAGACAGGGAGGCACTGAAGCTTTCTTT TRBJ1-1 TRBD1 NA TRBV9
CASSQIDRDGEQYF TGCGCCAGCAGCCAAATCGACAGGGACGGGGAGCAGTACTTC TRBJ2-7 TRBD1 few TRBV4-1
CSVEEAGGLSEQFF TGCAGCGTTGAAGAAGCGGGAGGGCTAAGCGAGCAGTTCTTC TRBJ2-1 TRBD2 NA TRBV29-1
CASSQVQGALRNEQFF TGTGCCAGCAGCCAAGTTCAGGGGGCGCTTCGGAATGAGCAGTTCTTC TRBJ2-1 TRBD1 NA TRBV3-1/TRBV3-2
CASSLGRGPGDTEAFF TGTGCCAGCAGCTTAGGGCGTGGGCCAGGGGACACTGAAGCTTTCTTT TRBJ1-1 NA NA TRBV11-3
CASSIGATYNEQFF TGTGCCAGCTCCATAGGGGCGACCTACAATGAGCAGTTCTTC TRBJ2-1 NA NA TRBV11-2
CASSLDRLEAFF TGTGCCAGCAGTTTGGACAGGCTGGAAGCTTTCTTT TRBJ1-1 TRBD1 NA TRBV12-3/TRBV12-4
CASSFWDTEETQYF TGCGCCAGCAGCTTCTGGGACACCGAAGAGACCCAGTACTTC TRBJ2-5 NA NA TRBV5-1
CATSRGQDNSPLHF TGTGCCACCAGCAGGGGACAGGATAATTCACCCCTCCACTTT TRBJ1-6 TRBD1 NA TRBV15
CSARDNYEQYF TGCAGTGCTAGGGACAACTACGAGCAGTACTTC TRBJ2-7 NA NA TRBV20-1
CATAGQGAPGANVLTF TGTGCCACTGCGGGACAGGGGGCTCCCGGGGCCAACGTCCTGACTTTC TRBJ2-6 TRBD1 NA TRBV19
CASSAGLEQYF TGTGCCAGCAGCGCGGGCCTCGAGCAGTACTTC TRBJ2-7 NA once TRBV6-6
CASSLVTGQSTDTQYF TGTGCCAGCAGCTTAGTTACTGGACAGAGCACAGATACGCAGTATTTT TRBJ2-3 NA NA TRBV7-8
CASAWGQGDWSNQPQHF TGTGCCAGCGCATGGGGACAGGGAGATTGGAGCAATCAGCCCCAGCATTTT TRBJ1-5 TRBD1 few TRBV6-4
CASSEYKGQGYADTQYF TGTGCCAGCAGTGAATATAAGGGCCAGGGGTATGCAGATACGCAGTATTTT TRBJ2-3 NA few TRBV25-1
CSVGFESYEQYF TGCAGCGTTGGTTTTGAGTCCTACGAGCAGTACTTC TRBJ2-7 NA NA TRBV29-1
CASSPGGPTPPLHF TGTGCCAGCAGCCCAGGGGGCCCAACGCCACCCCTCCACTTT TRBJ1-6 TRBD1 few TRBV7-9
CASSRPFNRVNYNEQFF TGTGCCAGCAGTCGACCTTTCAACAGGGTCAACTACAATGAGCAGTTCTTC TRBJ2-1 NA NA TRBV2
CASSTKQGSGELFF TGTGCCAGTAGTACCAAACAGGGGTCCGGGGAGCTGTTTTTT TRBJ2-2 TRBD1 NA TRBV19
CAISSGYSGYTF TGTGCCATCAGTTCAGGGTATTCTGGCTACACCTTC TRBJ1-2 NA NA TRBV10-3
CASSAGAANYGYTF TGTGCCAGCTCGGCGGGGGCGGCTAACTATGGCTACACCTTC TRBJ1-2 NA NA TRBV18
CASSLYTTSGTTGELFF TGTGCCAGCAGTCTATACACGACTAGCGGGACGACCGGGGAGCTGTTTTTT TRBJ2-2 TRBD2 NA TRBV3-1/TRBV3-2
CASSLAYPGQGADTQYF TGTGCCAGCAGCTTAGCATACCCCGGACAGGGGGCAGATACGCAGTATTTT TRBJ2-3 TRBD1 NA TRBV7-6
CASSLSRGYEQYF TGTGCCAGCAGTTTAAGCAGGGGATACGAGCAGTACTTC TRBJ2-7 NA NA TRBV27
CASSYRTSPTKTYEQYF TGTGCCAGCAGCTACAGGACTAGCCCTACAAAAACCTACGAGCAGTACTTC TRBJ2-7 TRBD2 NA TRBV4-2